These 23 T cell receptor beta chains were all obtained from the same sample, sequenced in a study of PD-1 blockade in classical Hodgkin lymphoma. With no exception, relapse followed autologous stem cell transplantation in all patients, and brentuximab vedotin exposure varied. The protocol was immunoSEQ multiplex PCR, while the TCRdb copy is restricted to in-frame clones and leaves out a portion. This sample yields roughly 40,000 clones, of which around 86% are seen a single time; approximately 8.8% belongs to the top ten. This sample comprised peripheral blood mononuclear cells (PBMCs), obtained at baseline. These receptors were taken from a human donor with classical Hodgkin lymphoma.

The chain recombines TRBV6-5 with TRBJ2-7; TRBD1 matches 7 bases. The CDR3 is made up of 15 amino acids. The germline V gene encodes CDR1 MNHEY and CDR2 SVGAGI. Trimming took 1 base from V and 2 from J; bases not matched to a gene: 5. The CDR3 region is CASSYLTGAPYEQYF. CDR3 nucleotides: TGTGCCAGCAGTTACTTAACAGGGGCCCCCTACGAGCAGTACTTC.

The V gene is TRBV21-1, the J gene TRBJ2-3; the table's D gene call, TRBD1, was not cross checked with the DNA. TRBV21-1 counts as a pseudogene. The CDR3 runs to 14 residues. The CDR3 DNA sequence: TGTGCCAGCAGCCAACAGGGTCCCACAGATACGCAGTATTTT. Its translation is CASSQQGPTDTQYF.

The chain joins TRBV7-9 to TRBJ1-1; D not resolved. Germline assignment: CDR1 SEHNR and CDR2 FQNEAQ (reference sequence). The CDR3 consists of 15 residues. Trimming left V 5 bases short and J 3 bases short, with 16 bases between. CDR3 coding DNA: TGTGCCAGCAGCGGTAGTGGGAGACGGGACACTGAAGCTTTCTTT. Its translation: CASSGSGRRDTEAFF.

The rearrangement uses TRBV2 and TRBJ2-2; D not certain. Germline loops: CDR1 SNHLY, CDR2 FYNNEI. V lost 2 bases and J 6 bases, leaving 7 bases between the germline ends. The CDR3 loop spans 13 amino acids. This CDR3 is CASSEMGSGELFF. The CDR3 region has the DNA TGTGCCAGCAGTGAAATGGGCTCCGGGGAGCTGTTTTTT.

The chain recombines TRBV6-6 with TRBJ2-2; 12 bases agree with TRBD2. CDR1 is MNHNY, CDR2 SVGAGI, per germline (reference sequence). This CDR3 is built from 15 residues. V lost 5 bases and J lost 7; bases outside the gene matches: 5. The CDR3 spells CASSRLAGVHGELFF. The CDR3 DNA follows: TGTGCCAGCAGTCGACTAGCGGGAGTGCACGGGGAGCTGTTTTTT.

This sequence joins TRBV11-2 and TRBJ2-7, with 10 bases aligning to TRBD2. The CDR3 extends over 14 amino acids. Trimming at V came to 3 bases and at J to 2 bases, leaving 1 base not matched to a gene. Looked up from germline, CDR1 is SGHAT and CDR2 is FQNNGV. The CDR3 DNA reads TGTGCCAGCAGCTTTACTAGCGGGACCTACGAGCAGTACTTC. Translation: CASSFTSGTYEQYF.

This chain joins TRBV11-2 and TRBJ1-2; TRBD1 might be the D (5 bases). The CDR3 is 13 residues long. V lost 4 bases and J 4 bases, leaving 10 bases between the germline ends. Germline V gene sequence: CDR1 SGHAT, CDR2 FQNNGV. DNA for the CDR3: TGTGCCAGCAGCTCGAGGGGCGCCTATGGCTACACCTTC. Protein sequence: CASSSRGAYGYTF. The full variable domain, with the rest looked up from reference TRBV11-2 and TRBJ1-2, is EAGVAQSPRYKIIEKRQSVAFWCNPISGHATLYWYQQILGQGPKLLIQFQNNGVVDDSQLPKDRFSAERLKGVDSTLKIQPAKLEDSAVYLCASSSRGAYGYTFGSGTRLTVV.

The chain joins TRBV6-5 to TRBJ2-5; possibly TRBD2 for D (6 bases). CDR1 is MNHEY and CDR2 is SVGAGI in the germline V gene. Trimming removed 2 bases at V and 2 bases at J, with 12 bases between. CDR3 length: 15 amino acids. The CDR3, as DNA: TGTGCCAGCAGTTACACTACCGGGGGACAAGAGACCCAGTACTTC. Encoded protein: CASSYTTGGQETQYF.

The CDR3 spells CASSSYSGGGSTEAFF. The CDR3 DNA reads TGTGCCAGCAGCTCCTATTCGGGCGGGGGCAGCACTGAAGCTTTCTTT. The chain carries TRBV5-4 and TRBJ1-1, with D perhaps matching TRBD1 (6 bases). V lost 3 bases to trimming and J lost 4 bases, with 19 bases between them. The germline gives CDR1 SGHNT, CDR2 YYREEE (reference sequence). The CDR3 is 16 amino acids.

For the CDR3, the DNA is TGTGCCAGCAGCTGGACAGGGGCGGCAGATACGCAGTATTTT. It yields the protein CASSWTGAADTQYF. This chain connects TRBV7-9 to TRBJ2-3, with TRBD1 matching over 9 bases. With V trimmed by 4 bases and J by 4 bases, 3 bases remained unmatched. This CDR3 spans 14 amino acids. The germline V gene has CDR1 SEHNR and CDR2 FQNEAQ (reference sequence).

The chain carries TRBV2 and TRBJ2-4; D is ambiguous. With 3 bases removed from V and 5 bases from J, the gap between germline ends came to 2 bases. Germline lookup yields CDR1 SNHLY and CDR2 FYNNEI. The CDR3 extends over 11 amino acids. Written as DNA, the CDR3 is TGTGCCAGCAGTGACGAAAACATTCAGTACTTC. Its translation: CASSDENIQYF.

The chain combines TRBV5-1 with TRBJ2-2, with TRBD1 identical over 10 bases. The CDR3 is 16 residues long. V shed 4 bases, J shed 6 bases, and the junction held 9 bases outside the gene matches. CDR1 is SGHRS and CDR2 is YFSETQ in the germline V gene. CDR3 in amino acids: CASSIRTGGTSGELFF. The CDR3 DNA is TGCGCCAGCAGCATTAGGACAGGGGGGACGTCCGGGGAGCTGTTTTTT.

The chain has TRBV6-5 and TRBJ1-6, with 7 bases identical to TRBD1. J was trimmed by 6 bases and V by 0 bases; bases with no gene match: 2. The CDR3 is 15 amino acids. CDR1 and CDR2 from the germline V gene are MNHEY and SVGAGI. CDR3 protein: CASSYSTGLNSPLHF. The CDR3 nucleotides are TGTGCCAGCAGTTACTCGACAGGGCTTAATTCACCCCTCCACTTT.

The chain uses TRBV6-5 and TRBJ1-1, with 8 positions matching TRBD1. There are 12 residues in the CDR3. CDR1 and CDR2 (germline): MNHEY, SVGAGI. V shed 0 bases, J shed 10 bases, and the junction held 1 base outside the gene matches. CDR3 in DNA: TGTGCCAGCAGTTACTCAGGACAGGGAGCTTTCTTT. Its protein product is CASSYSGQGAFF.

The chain is built from TRBV29-1 and TRBJ2-7; the match to TRBD2 covers 8 bases. J lost 0 bases, V lost 4 bases, and 2 bases had no gene match. CDR3 length: 13 amino acids. Germline V gene sequence: CDR1 SQVTM, CDR2 ANQGSEA. The CDR3 is CSVATSGSYEQYF. The CDR3 region has the DNA TGCAGCGTTGCTACTAGCGGCTCCTACGAGCAGTACTTC.

The chain employs TRBV4-1 and TRBJ2-7; 7 bases align to TRBD2. V trimming: 0 bases; J trimming: 4 bases; junction bases outside the gene matches: 15. Germline CDR1 MGHRA, CDR2 YSYEKL. CDR3 length: 18 residues. In DNA form, the CDR3 reads TGCGCCAGCAGCCAAGATCTCGGCACACCGGGACTACCATACGAGCAGTACTTC. As protein: CASSQDLGTPGLPYEQYF.

The genes are TRBV21-1 and TRBJ1-3; TRBD1 is the table's D call and was not checked against the DNA. TRBV21-1 is a listed pseudogene. The CDR3 totals 16 residues. CDR3 DNA: TGTGCCAGCAGCCTTGGACAGGGTAATTCTGGAAACACCATATATTTT. Its protein is CASSLGQGNSGNTIYF.

The J gene is TRBJ2-7, the V gene TRBV6-5, with D hard to call. The CDR3 spans 14 residues. V dropped 2 bases and J dropped 0 bases, with 8 bases sitting between them. The germline CDR1 and CDR2 sequences are MNHEY and SVGAGI. CDR3 amino acids: CASSYPAVSYEQYF. In nucleotides, the CDR3 is TGTGCCAGCAGTTACCCGGCAGTCTCCTACGAGCAGTACTTC.

The chain links TRBV18 to TRBJ1-2, with 7 bases aligning to TRBD1. The germline V gene has CDR1 KGHSH and CDR2 LQKENI. The CDR3 runs 15 residues. V lost 6 bases and J lost 3; bases outside the gene matches: 10. The CDR3 is CASSFDRAFYYGYTF. CDR3 sequence (DNA): TGTGCCAGCTCGTTTGACAGGGCTTTCTACTATGGCTACACCTTC.

This clone was seen a single time. This CDR3 is CASSPLTQGADASGELFF. DNA for the CDR3: TGTGCCAGCTCACCTCTAACACAGGGGGCCGATGCGAGCGGGGAGCTGTTTTTT. The gene calls are TRBV18 and TRBJ2-2, with 9 positions matching TRBD1. The CDR3 is made up of 18 amino acids. V was clipped by 3 bases and J by 7 bases; unmatched bases: 15. CDR1 KGHSH and CDR2 LQKENI come from the germline V gene. Full variable domain (rest looked up from reference TRBV18 and TRBJ2-2): NAGVMQNPRHLVRRRGQEARLRCSPMKGHSHVYWYRQLPEEGLKFMVYLQKENIIDESGMPKERFSAEFPKEGPSILRIQQVVRGDSAAYFCASSPLTQGADASGELFFGEGSRLTVL.

V gene TRBV5-8 combines with J gene TRBJ1-2; no firm D call. V dropped 4 bases and J dropped 3 bases, with 4 bases sitting between them. This CDR3 region has 11 residues. Germline values: CDR1 SGHTS, CDR2 YDEGEE. The CDR3 DNA sequence: TGTGCCAGCAGCACGGACTATGGCTACACCTTC. Amino acid sequence: CASSTDYGYTF. Full variable domain (remainder filled in from reference TRBV5-8 and TRBJ1-2): EAGVTQSPTHLIKTRGQQATLRCSPISGHTSVYWYQQALGLGLQFLLWYDEGEERNRGNFPPRFSGRQFPNYSSELNVNALELEDSALYLCASSTDYGYTFGSGTRLTVV.

This rearrangement joins TRBV7-2 to TRBJ2-3; D gene uncertain. V dropped 3 bases and J dropped 4 bases, with 5 bases sitting between them. The CDR3 has 12 residues. Germline V gene lookup returns CDR1 SGHTA and CDR2 FQGNSA. CDR3 residues: CASSLLADTQYF. The CDR3 DNA follows: TGTGCCAGCAGCTTGTTGGCAGATACGCAGTATTTT. Using reference TRBV7-2 and TRBJ2-3 for the parts outside the CDR3, the full variable domain is GAGVSQSPSNKVTEKGKDVELRCDPISGHTALYWYRQSLGQGLEFLIYFQGNSAPDKSGLPSDRFSAERTGGSVSTLTIQRTQQEDSAVYLCASSLLADTQYFGPGTRLTVL.

This clone was observed a handful of times. J is TRBJ2-1 and V is TRBV9; TRBD2 aligns across 7 bases. Losses at the gene ends were 3 bases for V and 4 bases for J; bases not matched to a gene: 10. Germline V CDR1 and CDR2: SGDLS, YYNGEE. The CDR3 has 16 residues. CDR3 region: CASSASLAATYNEQFF. The CDR3 DNA follows: TGTGCCAGCAGCGCTTCGCTAGCGGCCACTTACAATGAGCAGTTCTTC.